One and the same sample provided the 17 T cell receptor beta chains below, sequenced in a study of OX40 agonist ivuxolimab in advanced cancers. The repertoire was sequenced with immunoSEQ multiplex PCR; TCRdb's copy has only in-frame clones and lacks some. This repertoire shows about 35,000 clones, 80% to 85% found once; its top ten account for 23%. This material consisted of CD4+ or CD8+ T cells sorted from blood, taken in a trial of the OX40 agonist ivuxolimab. These receptors all stem from an adult with an advanced solid tumor such as melanoma, head and neck, liver or kidney cancer.

This chain connects TRBV19 to TRBJ1-3; D gene unclear. Germline V gives CDR1 LNHDA, CDR2 SQIVND (reference sequence). The CDR3 extends over 12 amino acids. V gave up 7 bases and J gave up 0 bases, with 4 bases separating them. The CDR3 loop reads CASTDSGNTIYF. As DNA, the CDR3 is TGTGCCAGTACAGACTCTGGAAACACCATATATTTT.

This clone was counted a single time. The J gene is TRBJ1-1, the V gene TRBV6-5, with D tentatively TRBD1 (5 bases). This CDR3 is built from 13 residues. In germline, CDR1 is MNHEY, CDR2 SVGAGI. V was cut by 6 bases and J by 5 bases, with 13 bases left in between. CDR3: CASSHGGSTEAFF. CDR3 nucleotides: TGTGCCAGCAGCCACGGGGGGAGTACTGAAGCTTTCTTT.

The chain carries TRBV6-1 and TRBJ2-7, with 13 bases identical to TRBD2. This CDR3 is 15 amino acids long. Germline lookup yields CDR1 MNHNS and CDR2 SASEGT. CDR3 nucleotide sequence: TGTGCTACCCAAAAGGGGACTAGCGGGGCCTACGAGCAGTACTTC. This sequence encodes CATQKGTSGAYEQYF.

The chain is built from TRBV2 and TRBJ2-3; TRBD2 agrees at 9 bases. V dropped 3 bases and J dropped 1; count of bases not matched to a gene: 11. This CDR3 is 18 amino acids long. Looked up from germline, CDR1 is SNHLY and CDR2 is FYNNEI. DNA of the CDR3: TGTGCCAGCAGTGATCCAGCGGGGGGCGTTATGGGCACAGATACGCAGTATTTT. This codes for CASSDPAGGVMGTDTQYF.

This clone has only one observation. The chain uses TRBV7-9 and TRBJ2-7, with D tentatively TRBD1 or TRBD2 (5 bases each). Germline V gives CDR1 SEHNR, CDR2 FQNEAQ (reference sequence). The V gene lost 0 bases and the J gene lost 2 bases, with 8 bases spanning the gap. CDR3 length: 14 amino acids. CDR3 bases: TGTGCCAGCAGCTTAGCGCAGGGACCCTACGAGCAGTACTTC. Protein: CASSLAQGPYEQYF.

The chain links TRBV28 to TRBJ2-2; 8 positions agree with TRBD1. CDR3 length equals 16 residues. Looked up from germline, CDR1 is MDHEN and CDR2 is SYDVKM. V shed 4 bases and J 5 bases; nucleotides not matched to a gene: 9. The CDR3 loop is CASSYTRTGKTGELFF. The CDR3 bases are TGTGCCAGCAGTTACACTCGGACAGGGAAGACCGGGGAGCTGTTTTTT. Full variable domain (remainder filled in from reference TRBV28 and TRBJ2-2): DVKVTQSSRYLVKRTGEKVFLECVQDMDHENMFWYRQDPGLGLRLIYFSYDVKMKEKGDIPEGYSVSREKKERFSLILESASTNQTSMYLCASSYTRTGKTGELFFGEGSRLTVL.

J is TRBJ2-7 and V is TRBV15, with TRBD2 identical over 7 bases. Per germline, CDR1 LNHNV and CDR2 YYDKDF (reference sequence). The trim removed 2 bases at V and 7 bases at J, leaving 8 bases unmatched. The CDR3 loop spans 14 amino acids. CDR3 loop: CATSRRDYLWEQYF. DNA for the CDR3: TGTGCCACCAGCAGAAGGGACTACCTTTGGGAGCAGTACTTC.

This chain uses TRBV2 with TRBJ1-3; possible D gene TRBD1, 6 bases. CDR3 length equals 12 residues. CDR1 and CDR2 from the germline V gene are SNHLY and FYNNEI. V was cut by 5 bases and J by 9 bases, with 11 bases left in between. The CDR3 protein is CASSQGPFTIYF. In nucleotides, the CDR3 is TGTGCCAGCAGTCAGGGGCCATTCACCATATATTTT. The variable domain in full, with the rest retrieved from reference TRBV2 and TRBJ1-3, is EPEVTQTPSHQVTQMGQEVILRCVPISNHLYFYWYRQILGQKVEFLVSFYNNEISEKSEIFDDQFSVERPDGSNFTLKIRSTKLEDSAMYFCASSQGPFTIYFGEGSWLTVV.

The chain couples TRBV28 to TRBJ2-3; 9 bases are shared with TRBD1. Germline trimming cut 4 bases from V and 2 bases from J; bases unmatched to any gene: 7. Germline-derived CDR1 and CDR2 are MDHEN and SYDVKM. This CDR3 has 16 residues. In DNA form, the CDR3 reads TGTGCCAGCAGTTCCGCCGGGACAGGGAACACAGATACGCAGTATTTT. This gives the protein CASSSAGTGNTDTQYF.

The chain links TRBV4-3 to TRBJ2-7, with D perhaps TRBD1 (5 bases). The CDR3 runs to 15 residues. V dropped 0 bases and J dropped 3 bases, with 12 bases sitting between them. CDR1 and CDR2 from the germline V gene are LGHNA and YSLEER. CDR3 residues: CASSQDPGRVYEQYF. DNA of the CDR3: TGCGCCAGCAGCCAAGATCCGGGCAGGGTCTACGAGCAGTACTTC.

The chain couples TRBV21-1 to TRBJ1-3. TRBV21-1 represents a pseudogene. The CDR3 loop spans 18 amino acids. The CDR3 coding sequence is TGTGCCAGCAGCCTCGCAAGGGTCAATCACGCTCCTGGAAACACCATATATTTT. It specifies CASSLARVNHAPGNTIYF.

This clone was seen once. The rearrangement links TRBV13 to TRBJ2-1, with D possibly called TRBD1 or TRBD2 (5 bases each). The CDR3 sequence is 13 residues long. Germline loops: CDR1 PRHDT, CDR2 FYEKMQ (reference sequence). The V end was cut by 5 bases, the J end by 2 bases, with 7 bases between. Here the CDR3 DNA reads TGTGCCAGCAGCGGGACCACCTACAATGAGCAGTTCTTC. As protein: CASSGTTYNEQFF.

Turning to this clone: This specimen includes other DNA sequences encoding the same CDR3. The chain links TRBV4-1 to TRBJ2-5; no clear D. Germline V gives CDR1 MGHRA, CDR2 YSYEKL. The CDR3 loop spans 12 amino acids. V was pared by 0 bases and J by 4 bases, with 3 bases between. CDR3 sequence reads: CASSQDRETQYF. CDR3 nucleotide sequence: TGCGCCAGCAGCCAAGACAGAGAGACCCAGTACTTC.

The chain links TRBV4-2 to TRBJ1-1; TRBD1 agrees at 8 bases. The germline V gene has CDR1 LGHNA and CDR2 YNFKEQ. This CDR3 has 14 residues. Losses at the gene ends were 4 bases for V and 5 bases for J; bases not matched to a gene: 6. The CDR3 bases are TGTGCCAGCAGCCCTACAGGGGGGGGGACTGAAGCTTTCTTT. It yields the protein CASSPTGGGTEAFF.

The genes are TRBV27 and TRBJ2-1; 9 bases line up with TRBD2. J gave up 4 bases and V 6 bases, and 10 bases lay outside the gene matches. The V gene's germline CDR1 is MNHEY and CDR2 SMNVEV (reference sequence). CDR3 length: 16 residues. The CDR3: CASSHMTSGLYNEQFF. For the CDR3, the DNA is TGTGCCAGCAGCCACATGACTAGCGGACTGTACAATGAGCAGTTCTTC.

A few counts support this clone. The rearrangement joins TRBV6-4 to TRBJ2-3, with 8 bases lining up with TRBD2. Germline V gene lookup returns CDR1 MRHNA and CDR2 SNTAGT. The V and J ends lost 4 bases and 4 bases, in that order; junction bases with no gene match: 7. This CDR3 has 15 amino acids. The CDR3, as DNA: TGTGCCAGCAGTGTAAGAGCGGGAGCTGCAGATACGCAGTATTTT. Encoded protein: CASSVRAGAADTQYF.

On this clone itself: Other DNA sequences from this sample encode an identical CDR3 as well. The V gene is TRBV27, the J gene TRBJ2-1, with D uncertain. V was shortened by 6 bases and J by 0 bases, with 6 bases between the two germline ends. This CDR3 is 13 amino acids long. The V gene's germline CDR1 is MNHEY and CDR2 SMNVEV (reference sequence). The CDR3 protein is CASSLSSYNEQFF. Here the CDR3 DNA reads TGTGCCAGCAGCCTAAGCTCCTACAATGAGCAGTTCTTC.